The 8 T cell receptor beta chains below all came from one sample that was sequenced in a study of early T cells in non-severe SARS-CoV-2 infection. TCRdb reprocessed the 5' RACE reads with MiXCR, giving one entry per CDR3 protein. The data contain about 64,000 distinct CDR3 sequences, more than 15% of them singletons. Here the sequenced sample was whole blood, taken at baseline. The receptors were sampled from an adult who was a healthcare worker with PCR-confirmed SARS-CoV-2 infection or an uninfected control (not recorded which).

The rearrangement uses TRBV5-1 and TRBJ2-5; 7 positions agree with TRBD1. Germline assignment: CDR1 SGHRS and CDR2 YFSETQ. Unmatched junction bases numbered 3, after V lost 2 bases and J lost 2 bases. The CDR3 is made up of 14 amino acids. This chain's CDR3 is CASSFGTVQETQYF. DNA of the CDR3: TGCGCCAGCAGCTTCGGGACAGTACAAGAGACCCAGTACTTC.

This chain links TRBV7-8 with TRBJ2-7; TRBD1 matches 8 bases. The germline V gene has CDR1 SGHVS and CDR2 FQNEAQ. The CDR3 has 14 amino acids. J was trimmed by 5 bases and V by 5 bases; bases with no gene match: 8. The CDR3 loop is CASSQGRTGNEQYF. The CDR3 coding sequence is TGTGCCAGCAGCCAGGGAAGGACAGGGAACGAGCAGTACTTC.

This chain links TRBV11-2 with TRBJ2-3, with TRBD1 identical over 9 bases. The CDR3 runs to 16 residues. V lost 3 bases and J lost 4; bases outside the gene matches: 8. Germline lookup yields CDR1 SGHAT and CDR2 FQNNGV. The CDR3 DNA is TGTGCCAGCAGCTTGACAGGGGGTCTTTCTCCAGATACGCAGTATTTT. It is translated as CASSLTGGLSPDTQYF.

The CDR3 coding sequence is TGTGCCAGCAGCTTATATTGGGGCTATGGCTACACCTTC. Amino acids: CASSLYWGYGYTF. The chain joins TRBV7-2 to TRBJ1-2; D unclear. CDR3 length equals 13 residues. Trimming removed 2 bases at V and 4 bases at J, with 8 bases between. In germline, CDR1 is SGHTA, CDR2 FQGNSA.

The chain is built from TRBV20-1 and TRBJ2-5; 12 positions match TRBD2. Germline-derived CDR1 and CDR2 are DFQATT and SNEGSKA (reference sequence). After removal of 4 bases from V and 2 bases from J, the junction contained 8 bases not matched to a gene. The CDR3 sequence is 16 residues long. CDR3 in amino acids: CSATSPGLAGQETQYF. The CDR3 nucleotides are TGCAGTGCTACCTCACCAGGACTAGCGGGACAAGAGACCCAGTACTTC.

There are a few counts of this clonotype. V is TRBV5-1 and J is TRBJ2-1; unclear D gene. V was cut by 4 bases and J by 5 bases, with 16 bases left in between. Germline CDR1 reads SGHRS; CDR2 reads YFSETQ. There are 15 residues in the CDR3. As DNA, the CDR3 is TGCGCCAGCAGCCCAGACACCCTCATCAACAATGAGCAGTTCTTC. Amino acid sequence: CASSPDTLINNEQFF.

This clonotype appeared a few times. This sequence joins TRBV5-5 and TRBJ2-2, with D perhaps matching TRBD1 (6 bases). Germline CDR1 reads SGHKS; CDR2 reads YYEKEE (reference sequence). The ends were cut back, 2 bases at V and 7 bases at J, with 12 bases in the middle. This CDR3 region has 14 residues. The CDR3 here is CASSFLQGIGELFF. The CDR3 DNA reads TGTGCCAGCAGCTTTCTACAGGGCATCGGGGAGCTGTTTTTT.

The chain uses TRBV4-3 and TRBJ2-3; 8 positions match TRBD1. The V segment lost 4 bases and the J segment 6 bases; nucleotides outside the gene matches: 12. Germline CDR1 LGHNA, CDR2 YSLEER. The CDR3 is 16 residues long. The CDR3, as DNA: TGCGCCAGCAGCCGAAACGGACAGGGCCTAATTGATACGCAGTATTTT. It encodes CASSRNGQGLIDTQYF.